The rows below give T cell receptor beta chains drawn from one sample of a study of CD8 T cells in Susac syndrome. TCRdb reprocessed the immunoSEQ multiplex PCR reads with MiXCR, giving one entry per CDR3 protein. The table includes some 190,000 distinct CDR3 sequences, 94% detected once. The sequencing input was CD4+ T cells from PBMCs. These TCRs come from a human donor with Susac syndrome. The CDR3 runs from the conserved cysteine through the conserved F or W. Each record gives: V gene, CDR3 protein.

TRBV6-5,CASSPRPGKEELFF
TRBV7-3,CASSNRNTEAFF
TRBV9,CASSGGGSERANVLTF
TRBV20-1,CSASPKAPGLRSYEQYF
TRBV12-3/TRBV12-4,CASSSWLLGNQPQHF
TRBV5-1,CASSLEPREETQYF
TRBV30,CAWNRDTDTQYF
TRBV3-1,CASARLAGPYEQYF
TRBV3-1,CASSQDFSGGSSYNEQFF
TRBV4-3,CASSPTRGIGYTF
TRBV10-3,CAISELQGNTEAFF
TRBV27,CASRGVQGAITQYF
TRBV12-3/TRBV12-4,CASSQSNSPLHF
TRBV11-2,CASSLERGMGETQYF
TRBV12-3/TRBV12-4,CASSLAQGRDGYTF
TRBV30,CAWSFRGNEQFF
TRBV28,CASSPGRPYEQYF
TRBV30,CAWSVGFREKLFF
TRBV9,CASSPTGGVNTEAFF
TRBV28,CASSTPRGGLETQYF
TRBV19,CASSTVPYNEQFF
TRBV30,CAWSVRRGAGNEQFF
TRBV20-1,CSASTSGLHNEQFF
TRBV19,CASSINSGGETQYF
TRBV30,CAWSTGGHEQYF
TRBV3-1,CASSQGRGYGYTF
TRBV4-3,CASSPTLAADTQYF
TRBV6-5,CASSYSGQNTF
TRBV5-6,CASSLAVYGYTF
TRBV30,CAWSLGTGPLRGYTF
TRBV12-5,CASGLDRSERIDYGYTF
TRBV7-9,CAYTGRTGSGNTIYF
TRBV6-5,CASRGERGDTQYF
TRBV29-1,CSAAGPLNTGELFF
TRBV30,CASEERETQYF
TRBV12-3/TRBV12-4,CASSLGQVYTF
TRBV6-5,CASSKAGAYIEAFF
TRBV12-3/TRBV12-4,CASRVSSPGVEQYF
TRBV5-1,CASSREAGGSFF
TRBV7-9,CASIPRGLNTGELFF
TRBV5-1,CASSLVSGGETEAFF
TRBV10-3,CAISGPVVGTDTQYF
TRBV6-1,CASSEAWNYEQYF
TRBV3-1,CASSPSGSGGNEQFF
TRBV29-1,CSVGQGSYEQYF
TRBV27,CASSPSSTYEQYF
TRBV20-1,CSAYSGYGYTF
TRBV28,CASSGAGGSTDTQYF
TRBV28,CASSLRLAGANEQFF
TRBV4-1,CASSQDLLSGQSYEQYF
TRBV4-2,CASSQEQGADYGYTF
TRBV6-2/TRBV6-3,CASSTWTGLDSPLHF
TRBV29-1,CSVELPGIGHEQYF
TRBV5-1,CASSLGLWGDTQYF
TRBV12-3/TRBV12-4,CASSRPVVGWPQHF
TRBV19,CASSATGGNQPQHF
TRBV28,CASGISPRGNQPQHF
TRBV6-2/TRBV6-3,CASSYLLGTSGAGTDAQYF
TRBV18,CASSPDSRDEQYF